This T cell receptor (beta chain) was sequenced for a study of T cells in Graves' hyperthyroidism and ophthalmopathy. General study points: Using 13 V-J features, a model discriminated ophthalmopathy from stable hyperthyroidism.

From RNA transcripts, TCR beta CDR3 regions were amplified. An initial round of RT-PCR targeting the TCR CDR3 relied on the HTBI primer set. TCRdb ran MiXCR on the multiplex PCR reads and lists one entry per CDR3 protein. This table holds fewer than 350,000 distinct CDR3 sequences, 21% found once. With 4 bases clipped from V and 10 bases from J, the junction kept 11 bases outside the gene matches. CDR3 length equals 16 residues. Germline CDR1 is GTSNPN and CDR2 is SVGIG (reference sequence). The table lists this clonotype with many counts. Its cognate antigen is unknown. Patients aged 18 to 65 had newly diagnosed hyperthyroidism that had lasted under 2 months.

This chain joins TRBV30 and TRBJ2-1; 15 nucleotides agree with TRBD2. Sequencing used blood. The sequence derives from a woman aged 50 to 60 with Graves' hyperthyroidism. The CDR3: CAWTSGLAGGLGEQFF. The CDR3 DNA sequence: TGTGCCTGGACCTCTGGACTAGCGGGGGGGTTGGGGGAGCAGTTCTTC.